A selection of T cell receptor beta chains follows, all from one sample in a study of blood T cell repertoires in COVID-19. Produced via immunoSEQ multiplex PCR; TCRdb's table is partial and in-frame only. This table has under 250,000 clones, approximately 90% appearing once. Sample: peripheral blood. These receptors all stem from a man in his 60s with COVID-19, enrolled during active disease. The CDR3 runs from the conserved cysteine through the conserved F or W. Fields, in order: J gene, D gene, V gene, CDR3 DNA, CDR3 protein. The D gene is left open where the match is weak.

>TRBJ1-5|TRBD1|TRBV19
TGTGCCAGTAGTATGGGGACAGTCAATCAGCCCCAGCATTTT
CASSMGTVNQPQHF
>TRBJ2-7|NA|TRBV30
TGTGCCTGGAGTCCCCTGAGGGGGGGCGAGCAGTACTTC
CAWSPLRGGEQYF
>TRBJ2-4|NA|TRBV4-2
TGTGCCAGCAGCCAAGAGTCTAGCTTTGCGGAGACCGCCAAAAACATTCAGTACTTC
CASSQESSFAETAKNIQYF
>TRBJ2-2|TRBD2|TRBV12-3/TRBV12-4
TGTGCCAGCAGAAAGCGGGAGGCAGGGGAGCTGTTTTTT
CASRKREAGELFF
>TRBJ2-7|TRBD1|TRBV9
TGTGCCAGCAGCCCCTACCCCTGGGGAGCCGGGACAGGGGTCGACGAGCAGTACTTC
CASSPYPWGAGTGVDEQYF
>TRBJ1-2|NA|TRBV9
TGTGCCAGCAGCTTACCGGGGGGAGCTAACTATGGCTACACCTTC
CASSLPGGANYGYTF
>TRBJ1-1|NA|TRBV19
TGTGCCAGTAGGACCCCTGGAGGGGCGTGGACTGAAGCTTTCTTT
CASRTPGGAWTEAFF
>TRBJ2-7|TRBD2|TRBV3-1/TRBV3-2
TGTGCCAGCAGCCGACTAGCGGGAGGGCCTCTCGAGCAGTACTTC
CASSRLAGGPLEQYF
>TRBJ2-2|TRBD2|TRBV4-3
TGCGCCAGCAGCCAACCTCCTGGGGACTACCCCTTCGGATCCGGGGAGCTGTTTTTT
CASSQPPGDYPFGSGELFF
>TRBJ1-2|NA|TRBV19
TGTGCCACCTCGGCCAGGTCCTATGGCTACACCTTC
CATSARSYGYTF
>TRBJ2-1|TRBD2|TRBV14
TGTGCCAGCAGCCAAGATTGGGGGACTAGCGGGAGTATCAATGAGCAGTTCTTC
CASSQDWGTSGSINEQFF
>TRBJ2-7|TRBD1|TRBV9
TGTGCCAGCAGCCTAACCACAGGGGCCTACTCCTACGAGCAGTACTTC
CASSLTTGAYSYEQYF